These T cell receptor beta chains were read from a single sample in a study of early T cells in non-severe SARS-CoV-2 infection. One entry per CDR3 protein, called by TCRdb with MiXCR from the 5' RACE reads. The table lists 25,000 to 35,000 distinct CDR3 sequences, approximately 5.6% of them singletons. The specimen sequenced was whole blood. Source of these receptors: an adult who was a healthcare worker with PCR-confirmed SARS-CoV-2 infection or an uninfected control (not recorded which). Each CDR3 is given with its conserved first and last residue. A D gene is named only where the DNA matches it firmly. Expanded clones get a size class; other rows say once, few or many, or leave the size out.

CDR3,DNA,J,size,length,V,D
CASSSRPREVNSYNEQFF,TGTGCCAGCAGCTCCAGACCACGGGAGGTAAACTCCTACAATGAGCAGTTCTTC,TRBJ2-1,many,18,TRBV5-6,TRBD2
CSVEQDVRGTEAFF,TGCAGCGTAGAACAGGACGTCCGGGGCACTGAAGCTTTCTTT,TRBJ1-1,.,14,TRBV29-1,.
CASSAGTGGTNEKLFF,TGTGCCAGCAGTGCCGGGACAGGGGGAACTAATGAAAAACTGTTTTTT,TRBJ1-4,many,16,TRBV27,TRBD1
CASSLLSRAGGIGAYEQYF,TGTGCCAGCAGTTTATTATCTCGGGCAGGGGGGATTGGGGCCTACGAGCAGTACTTC,TRBJ2-7,many,19,TRBV28,.
CASSVVDEQYF,TGTGCCAGCAGCGTAGTGGACGAGCAGTACTTC,TRBJ2-7,.,11,TRBV9,.
CASSLGGGRYNEQFF,TGTGCCAGCAGCTTAGGCGGGGGGCGATACAATGAGCAGTTCTTC,TRBJ2-1,few,15,TRBV7-2,TRBD2
CASSFPYRVNEQYF,TGTGCCAGCAGCTTCCCTTACAGGGTTAACGAGCAGTACTTC,TRBJ2-7,many,14,TRBV7-8,.
CASSPSYQETQYF,TGTGCCAGCAGCCCAAGCTACCAAGAGACCCAGTACTTC,TRBJ2-5,.,13,TRBV12-3/TRBV12-4,.
CSVEYHETSGTDTQYF,TGCAGCGTTGAATACCATGAGACTAGCGGAACAGATACGCAGTATTTT,TRBJ2-3,.,16,TRBV29-1,TRBD2
CASSEVRDSAEAFF,TGTGCCAGCAGTGAAGTCAGGGATAGCGCTGAAGCTTTCTTT,TRBJ1-1,few,14,TRBV6-1,.
CASSFTGQSNSPLHF,TGTGCCAGCAGTTTTACGGGACAGTCAAATTCACCCCTCCACTTT,TRBJ1-6,many,15,TRBV6-5,TRBD1
CASSLGVISYEQYF,TGTGCCAGCAGCTTAGGTGTCATCTCCTACGAGCAGTACTTC,TRBJ2-7,few,14,TRBV7-2,.
CSVEDTQYEQFF,TGCAGCGTTGAAGATACGCAGTATGAGCAGTTCTTC,TRBJ2-1,few,12,TRBV29-1,.
CASRGQGDNEQFF,TGTGCCAGCCGCGGACAGGGGGACAATGAGCAGTTCTTC,TRBJ2-1,few,13,TRBV6-2/TRBV6-3,TRBD1